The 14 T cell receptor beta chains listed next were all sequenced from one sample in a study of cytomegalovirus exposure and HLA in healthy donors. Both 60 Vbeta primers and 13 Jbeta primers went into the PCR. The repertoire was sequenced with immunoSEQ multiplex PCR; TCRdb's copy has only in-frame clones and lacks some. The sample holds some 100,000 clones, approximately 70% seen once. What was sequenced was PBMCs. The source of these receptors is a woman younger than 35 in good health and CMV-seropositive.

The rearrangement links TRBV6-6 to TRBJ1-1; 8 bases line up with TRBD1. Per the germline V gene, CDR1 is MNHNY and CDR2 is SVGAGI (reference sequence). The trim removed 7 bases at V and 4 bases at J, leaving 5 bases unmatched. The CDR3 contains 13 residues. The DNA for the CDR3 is TGTGCCAGCAAGGACAGGGAGTTCACTGAAGCTTTCTTT. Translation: CASKDREFTEAFF.

The CDR3, as DNA: TGTGCCGGGTACAGGGTAGCCTATGGCTACACCTTC. This translates into CAGYRVAYGYTF. The rearrangement links TRBV2 to TRBJ1-2; TRBD1 is a possible D gene (6 bases). Trimming cost V 11 bases and J 4 bases, with 14 bases left between them. From germline, CDR1 is SNHLY and CDR2 FYNNEI. The CDR3 is made up of 12 amino acids. Using reference TRBV2 and TRBJ1-2 for the parts outside the CDR3, the full variable domain is EPEVTQTPSHQVTQMGQEVILRCVPISNHLYFYWYRQILGQKVEFLVSFYNNEISEKSEIFDDQFSVERPDGSNFTLKIRSTKLEDSAMYFCAGYRVAYGYTFGSGTRLTVV.

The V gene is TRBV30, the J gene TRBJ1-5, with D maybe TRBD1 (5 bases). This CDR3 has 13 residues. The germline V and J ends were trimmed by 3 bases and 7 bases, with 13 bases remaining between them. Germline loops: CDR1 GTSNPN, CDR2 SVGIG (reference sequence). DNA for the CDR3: TGTGCCTGGAGGGGCGGGGCGGGCCAGCCCCAGCATTTT. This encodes CAWRGGAGQPQHF.

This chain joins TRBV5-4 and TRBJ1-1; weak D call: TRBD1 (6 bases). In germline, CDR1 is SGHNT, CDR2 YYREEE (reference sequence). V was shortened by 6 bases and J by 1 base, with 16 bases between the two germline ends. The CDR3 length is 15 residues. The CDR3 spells CASNPRGHANTEAFF. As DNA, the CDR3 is TGTGCCAGCAACCCCAGGGGACACGCGAACACTGAAGCTTTCTTT.

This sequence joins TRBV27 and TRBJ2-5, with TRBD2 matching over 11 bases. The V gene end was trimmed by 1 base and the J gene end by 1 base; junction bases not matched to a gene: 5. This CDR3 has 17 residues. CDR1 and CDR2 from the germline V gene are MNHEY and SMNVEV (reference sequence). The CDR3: CASSLFVAGGTQETQYF. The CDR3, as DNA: TGTGCCAGCAGTTTATTTGTAGCGGGAGGGACCCAAGAGACCCAGTACTTC.

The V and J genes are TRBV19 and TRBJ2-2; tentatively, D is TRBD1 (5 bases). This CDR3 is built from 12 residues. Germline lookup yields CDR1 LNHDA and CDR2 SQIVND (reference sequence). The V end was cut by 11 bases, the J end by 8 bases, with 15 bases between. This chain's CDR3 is CAARQPSGELFF. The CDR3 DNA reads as TGTGCCGCACGACAGCCGTCTGGGGAGCTGTTTTTT.

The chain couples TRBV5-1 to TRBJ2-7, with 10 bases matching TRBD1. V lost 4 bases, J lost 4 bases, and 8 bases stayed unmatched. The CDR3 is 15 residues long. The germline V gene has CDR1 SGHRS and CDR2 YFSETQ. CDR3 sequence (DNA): TGCGCCAGCAGCCCGGCTGGGACAGGGGCTTACGAGCAGTACTTC. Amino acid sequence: CASSPAGTGAYEQYF. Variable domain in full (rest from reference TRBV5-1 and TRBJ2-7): KAGVTQTPRYLIKTRGQQVTLSCSPISGHRSVSWYQQTPGQGLQFLFEYFSETQRNKGNFPGRFSGRQFSNSRSEMNVSTLELGDSALYLCASSPAGTGAYEQYFGPGTRLTVT.

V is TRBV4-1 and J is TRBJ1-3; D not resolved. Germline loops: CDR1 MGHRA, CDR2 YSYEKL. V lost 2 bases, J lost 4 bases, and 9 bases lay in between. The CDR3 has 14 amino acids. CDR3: CASSQTRWGNTIYF. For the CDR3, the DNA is TGCGCCAGCAGCCAAACTAGGTGGGGAAACACCATATATTTT.

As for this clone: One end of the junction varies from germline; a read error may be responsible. DNA of the CDR3: TGTGCTAGCAGCTTAAACAGGGGTTCCGAGACCCAGTACTTC. Protein sequence: CASSLNRGSETQYF. This chain links TRBV7-7 with TRBJ2-5; 7 bases fit TRBD1. This CDR3 contains 14 residues. Germline-derived CDR1 and CDR2 are SSHAT and FNYEAQ (reference sequence). Full variable domain (rest looked up from reference TRBV7-7 and TRBJ2-5): GAGVSQSPRYKVTKRGQDVTLRCDPISSHATLYWYQQALGQGPEFLTYFNYEAQPDKSGLPSDRFSAERPEGSISTLTIQRTEQRDSAMYRCASSLNRGSETQYFGPGTRLLVL.

CDR3 in DNA: TGCAGCGTTGGGCCCCCCAACAATGAGCAGTTCTTC. As protein: CSVGPPNNEQFF. V is TRBV29-1 and J is TRBJ2-1, with D uncertain. This CDR3 spans 12 amino acids. Trimming removed 4 bases from V and 5 bases from J, with 9 bases in between. Germline CDR1 reads SQVTM; CDR2 reads ANQGSEA.

CDR3 in DNA: TGTGCCAGCTCACCGCAGCAGACAGGAGCCCCACAAACTGAAGCTTTCTTT. Its protein is CASSPQQTGAPQTEAFF. The chain recombines TRBV18 with TRBJ1-1; TRBD1 is a possible D gene (6 bases). Per germline, CDR1 KGHSH and CDR2 LQKENI. V was trimmed by 3 bases and J by 5 bases, leaving 22 bases between them. The CDR3 consists of 17 residues.

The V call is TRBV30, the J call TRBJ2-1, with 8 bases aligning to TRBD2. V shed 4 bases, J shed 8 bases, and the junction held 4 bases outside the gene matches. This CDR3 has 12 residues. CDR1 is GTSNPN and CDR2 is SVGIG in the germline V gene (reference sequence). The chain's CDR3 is CAWTSGFYEQFF. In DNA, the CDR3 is TGTGCCTGGACTAGCGGGTTCTATGAGCAGTTCTTC.

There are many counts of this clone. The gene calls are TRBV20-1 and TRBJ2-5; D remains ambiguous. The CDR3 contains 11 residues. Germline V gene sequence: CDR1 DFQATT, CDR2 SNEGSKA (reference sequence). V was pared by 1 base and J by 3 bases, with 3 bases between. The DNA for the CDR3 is TGCAGTGCTAGAGGTAAAGAGACCCAGTACTTC. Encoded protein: CSARGKETQYF.

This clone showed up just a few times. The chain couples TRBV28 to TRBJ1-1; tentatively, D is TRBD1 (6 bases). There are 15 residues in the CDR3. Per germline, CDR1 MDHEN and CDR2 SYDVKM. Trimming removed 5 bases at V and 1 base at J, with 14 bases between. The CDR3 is CASSPYRVWNTEAFF. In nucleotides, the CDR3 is TGTGCCAGCAGTCCTTACAGGGTGTGGAACACTGAAGCTTTCTTT.